The sample holds many counts of the clone carrying this TCR beta chain. At one end, the junction sequence differs from germline, possibly due to a read error. This sample is drawn from a study of T cells in Graves' hyperthyroidism and ophthalmopathy. Researchers took RNA transcripts and amplified the TCR beta CDR3 regions from them. HTBI primers were used for first-round RT-PCR of the TCR CDR3. One entry per CDR3 protein results from TCRdb running MiXCR on the multiplex PCR reads. Here the sample spans roughly 500,000 distinct CDR3 sequences, roughly 50% being singletons. This CDR3 region has 18 residues. Germline V gene sequence: CDR1 SGHRS, CDR2 YFSETQ.

V gene TRBV5-1 combines with J gene TRBJ2-6; D remains unclear. The sample taken for sequencing was peripheral blood or thyroid tissue (not recorded which). This TCR derives from an adult woman with Graves' disease, either hyperthyroidism or ophthalmopathy (not recorded which). The DNA of the CDR3 is TGCGCCAGCAGATTGGGATTTGCAAGATTATCTGGGGCCAACGTCCTGACTTTC. This encodes CASRLGFARLSGANVLTF.